The table lists the clone carrying this TCR beta chain with a few counts. The Seattle patients, enrolled during active infection, were followed longitudinally. Germline V gives CDR1 SGHRS, CDR2 YFSETQ. J gave up 7 bases and V 3 bases, and 4 bases lay outside the gene matches. This CDR3 is 14 amino acids long. This entry is derived from a study of blood T cell repertoires in COVID-19. The data were produced by immunoSEQ multiplex PCR, yet TCRdb's version contains in-frame clones alone and is incomplete. Of some 150,000 clones in the sample, approximately 83% were seen once. The chain combines TRBV5-1 with TRBJ2-1, with 10 bases fitting TRBD2. What was sequenced was peripheral blood. The TCR was taken from an older woman with COVID-19, enrolled during active disease. The CDR3 region is CASSSASGGNEQFF. CDR3 coding DNA: TGCGCCAGCAGCTCTGCTAGCGGGGGAAATGAGCAGTTCTTC.